This entry lists 11 T cell receptor beta chains sequenced from one sample in a study of cytomegalovirus exposure and HLA in healthy donors. A multiplex PCR was run with 60 Vbeta primers and 13 Jbeta primers. The table came from immunoSEQ multiplex PCR; TCRdb's copy has only in-frame clones and leaves some out. Of some 130,000 clones in the sample, approximately 60% were seen once. The sample was PBMCs. These receptors were obtained from a human donor in good health.

This clone turned up a few times. The chain couples TRBV4-1 to TRBJ2-5, with D perhaps matching TRBD1 (6 bases). V shed 3 bases and J shed 5 bases, with 10 bases lying between them. This CDR3 region has 13 residues. CDR1 and CDR2 from the germline V gene are MGHRA and YSYEKL. The CDR3 spells CASSQGTLETQYF. CDR3 DNA sequence: TGCGCCAGCAGCCAGGGGACACTGGAGACCCAGTACTTC.

This chain links TRBV7-3 with TRBJ2-1, with 8 bases aligning to TRBD2. The V gene's germline CDR1 is SGHTA and CDR2 FQGTGA. V was pared by 9 bases and J by 3 bases, with 4 bases of the junction left unmatched. This CDR3 is 13 amino acids long. CDR3 protein: CASSSGSYNEQFF. CDR3 in DNA: TGTGCCAGTTCGAGCGGGAGCTACAATGAGCAGTTCTTC.

The gene calls are TRBV11-3 and TRBJ1-1; D is ambiguous. V gave up 6 bases and J gave up 1 base, with 12 bases separating them. The CDR3 covers 14 residues. Germline CDR1 reads SGHNT; CDR2 reads YENEEA. The CDR3 here is CASSLERRNTEAFF. CDR3 nucleotide sequence: TGTGCCAGCAGTCTTGAGAGGAGGAACACTGAAGCTTTCTTT.

This chain joins TRBV10-3 and TRBJ2-3; TRBD1 aligns across 10 bases. This CDR3 region has 15 residues. The junction had 3 bases not matched to a gene; V was cut back by 4 bases and J by 2 bases. Germline V gene sequence: CDR1 ENHRY, CDR2 SYGVKD. CDR3 sequence: CAISAGQGITDTQYF. DNA for the CDR3: TGTGCCATCAGTGCGGGACAGGGGATCACAGATACGCAGTATTTT.

The table lists this clone with a few counts. The gene calls are TRBV27 and TRBJ2-7, with 8 nucleotides matching TRBD2. CDR1 MNHEY and CDR2 SMNVEV come from the germline V gene (reference sequence). V lost 3 bases, J lost 2 bases, and 6 bases stayed unmatched. The CDR3 has 15 amino acids. The CDR3 sequence: CASSLGVAGTYEQYF. CDR3 nucleotide sequence: TGTGCCAGCAGTTTGGGGGTAGCGGGGACCTACGAGCAGTACTTC.

This clone has only a few counts. The chain uses TRBV5-1 and TRBJ2-7; TRBD1 agrees at 9 bases. The CDR3 spans 13 residues. The V gene end was trimmed by 5 bases and the J gene end by 5 bases; junction bases not matched to a gene: 5. Germline V gene sequence: CDR1 SGHRS, CDR2 YFSETQ. CDR3 nucleotides: TGCGCCAGCAGGGTGGGACAGGGCGACGAGCAGTACTTC. Translated, it gives CASRVGQGDEQYF. The variable domain in full, with the rest retrieved from reference TRBV5-1 and TRBJ2-7, is KAGVTQTPRYLIKTRGQQVTLSCSPISGHRSVSWYQQTPGQGLQFLFEYFSETQRNKGNFPGRFSGRQFSNSRSEMNVSTLELGDSALYLCASRVGQGDEQYFGPGTRLTVT.

V is TRBV9 and J is TRBJ2-7; D perhaps matches TRBD1 (6 bases). This CDR3 comprises 15 residues. CDR1 SGDLS and CDR2 YYNGEE come from the germline V gene. With 0 bases removed from V and 2 bases from J, the gap between germline ends came to 12 bases. CDR3 coding DNA: TGTGCCAGCAGCGTAGGTTCAGGGACAACCTACGAGCAGTACTTC. It codes for CASSVGSGTTYEQYF.

This CDR3 is CASSERRGAGAVAGELFF. CDR3 DNA sequence: TGTGCCAGCAGTGAAAGACGGGGGGCGGGAGCGGTGGCCGGGGAGCTGTTTTTT. This chain uses TRBV6-1 with TRBJ2-2; tentatively, D is TRBD2 (7 bases). Germline V gene lookup returns CDR1 MNHNS and CDR2 SASEGT. CDR3 length: 18 amino acids. Trimming cost V 2 bases and J 6 bases, with 22 bases left between them.

V gene TRBV11-3 combines with J gene TRBJ2-2; TRBD1 is a possible D gene (6 bases). The CDR3 spans 13 residues. V lost 5 bases to trimming and J lost 5 bases, with 9 bases between them. Per the germline V gene, CDR1 is SGHNT and CDR2 is YENEEA. The CDR3 DNA sequence: TGTGCCAGCAGCGTCAGGGGTACCGGGGAGCTGTTTTTT. Its protein is CASSVRGTGELFF.

The V call is TRBV9, the J call TRBJ2-1, with 7 bases identical to TRBD2. Germline-derived CDR1 and CDR2 are SGDLS and YYNGEE. Trimming removed 3 bases from V and 7 bases from J; junction bases left unmatched: 1. This CDR3 contains 12 residues. CDR3 amino acids: CASSGGGNEQFF. The CDR3 DNA reads TGTGCCAGCAGCGGGGGAGGGAATGAGCAGTTCTTC.

This chain uses TRBV9 with TRBJ2-3, with 9 bases fitting TRBD2. The CDR3 consists of 15 residues. V shed 4 bases and J 3 bases; nucleotides not matched to a gene: 6. Germline loops: CDR1 SGDLS, CDR2 YYNGEE. The CDR3 nucleotides read TGTGCCAGCAGCCCCACTAGCGGGCTTACAGATACGCAGTATTTT. Residues: CASSPTSGLTDTQYF.